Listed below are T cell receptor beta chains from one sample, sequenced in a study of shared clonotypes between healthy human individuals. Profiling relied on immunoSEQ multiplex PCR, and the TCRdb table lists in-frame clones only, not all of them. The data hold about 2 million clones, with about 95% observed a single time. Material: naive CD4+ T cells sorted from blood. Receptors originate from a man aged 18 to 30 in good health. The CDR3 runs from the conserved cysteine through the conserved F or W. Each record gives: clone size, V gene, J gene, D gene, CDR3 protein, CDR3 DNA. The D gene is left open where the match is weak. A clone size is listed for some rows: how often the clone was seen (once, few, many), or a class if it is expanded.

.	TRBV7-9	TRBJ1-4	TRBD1	CASSETGGTNEKLFF	TGTGCCAGCAGCGAGACAGGGGGCACTAATGAAAAACTGTTTTTT
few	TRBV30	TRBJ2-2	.	CAWSVAGELFF	TGTGCCTGGAGTGTAGCCGGGGAGCTGTTTTTT
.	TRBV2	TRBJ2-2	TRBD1	CASSAFPGQGDATGELFF	TGTGCCAGCAGTGCTTTCCCGGGACAGGGGGACGCCACCGGGGAGCTGTTTTTT
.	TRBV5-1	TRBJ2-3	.	CASSLSTSSTDTQYF	TGCGCCAGCAGCCTCTCGACTAGTTCCACAGATACGCAGTATTTT
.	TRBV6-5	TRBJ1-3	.	CASSYSTSGNTIYF	TGTGCCAGCAGTTACTCTACCTCTGGAAACACCATATATTTT
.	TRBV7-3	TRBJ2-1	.	CASSLSRWNEQFF	TGTGCCAGCAGCCTATCCCGGTGGAATGAGCAGTTCTTC
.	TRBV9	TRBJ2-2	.	CASSVGPNTGELFF	TGTGCCAGCAGCGTAGGGCCGAACACCGGGGAGCTGTTTTTT
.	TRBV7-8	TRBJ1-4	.	CASSPSVGRKEKLFF	TGTGCCAGCAGCCCATCTGTGGGGCGCAAGGAGAAACTGTTTTTT
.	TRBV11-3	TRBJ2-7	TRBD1	CASSLVGDRVESYEQYF	TGTGCCAGCAGCTTAGTCGGGGACAGGGTAGAGTCCTACGAGCAGTACTTC
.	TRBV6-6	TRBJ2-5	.	CASTRGLQETQYF	TGTGCCAGCACGAGGGGACTCCAAGAGACCCAGTACTTC
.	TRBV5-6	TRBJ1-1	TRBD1	CASSWGQLNTEAFF	TGTGCCAGCAGCTGGGGACAGCTTAACACTGAAGCTTTCTTT
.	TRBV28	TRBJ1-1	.	CATDLRSSEAFF	TGTGCCACCGACCTCCGGTCGTCTGAAGCTTTCTTT
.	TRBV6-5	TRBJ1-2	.	CASTDLNTNYGYTF	TGTGCCAGCACCGATTTGAATACTAACTATGGCTACACCTTC
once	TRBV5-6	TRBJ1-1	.	CASRSLIGGTGNTEAFF	TGTGCCAGCAGGAGCTTAATAGGAGGGACGGGGAACACTGAAGCTTTCTTT
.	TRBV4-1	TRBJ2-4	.	CASSQVARENIQYF	TGCGCCAGCAGCCAAGTTGCCAGGGAAAACATTCAGTACTTC
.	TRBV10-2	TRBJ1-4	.	CASSESLGSTNEKLFF	TGCGCCAGCAGTGAGTCGTTGGGTTCAACTAATGAAAAACTGTTTTTT
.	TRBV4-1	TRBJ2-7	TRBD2	CASSQPSGSYEQYF	TGCGCCAGCAGCCAACCCAGCGGGAGTTACGAGCAGTACTTC
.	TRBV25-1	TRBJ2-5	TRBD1	CASSESRTGGAETQYF	TGTGCCAGCAGTGAATCTCGGACAGGGGGCGCGGAGACCCAGTACTTC
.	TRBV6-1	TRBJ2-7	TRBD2	CASRRTSGPPEQYF	TGTGCCAGCAGGAGGACTAGCGGGCCCCCCGAGCAGTACTTC
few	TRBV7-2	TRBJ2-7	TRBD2	CASRLAGANEQYF	TGTGCCAGCAGACTAGCGGGAGCCAACGAGCAGTACTTC
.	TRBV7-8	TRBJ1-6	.	CASSLVTGTGSPLHF	TGTGCCAGCAGCTTAGTTACAGGCACAGGATCACCCCTCCACTTT
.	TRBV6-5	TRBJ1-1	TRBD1	CASSGWDRENTEAFF	TGTGCCAGCAGTGGATGGGACAGAGAGAACACTGAAGCTTTCTTT
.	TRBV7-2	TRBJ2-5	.	CASSLEGLETQYF	TGTGCCAGCAGCTTGGAGGGACTGGAGACCCAGTACTTC